This is a list of T cell receptor beta chains from one sample in a study of T cell repertoires in cytomegalovirus infection. TCRdb itself ran the reads through MiXCR, one entry per CDR3 protein. The sample gives around 740,000 distinct CDR3 sequences, 35% of which show up once; around 3% is in the top ten. The sample consisted of PBMCs. These receptors were obtained from a human donor in good health (CMV status not recorded). Some clones in this sample may be carry-over from other donors' samples. CDR3s include the opening cysteine and the closing phenylalanine or tryptophan.

v_call	j_call	cdr3_aa
TRBV19	TRBJ2-1	CASSPRAGVQVYQSNEQFF
TRBV10-3	TRBJ2-3	CAISESVYRSHHEDTQYF
TRBV29-1	TRBJ2-7	CSVKRTRASEKYF
TRBV28	TRBJ2-1	CASSLLSVGTRGVSYNEQFF
TRBV7-3	TRBJ1-1	CASRSQRPGGSTEAFF
TRBV7-2	TRBJ2-3	CASSSAGTSGTDTQYF
TRBV25-1	TRBJ2-5	CASSVFGGSQETQYF
TRBV12-3/TRBV12-4	TRBJ2-1	CASSPTSGKYNEQFF
TRBV7-8	TRBJ2-7	CASSLVGDYEKYF
TRBV5-1	TRBJ2-1	CASSLVASGGNEQFF
TRBV30	TRBJ1-1	CAWSVLVNTEAFF
TRBV12-3/TRBV12-4	TRBJ1-5	CASSSRQNQPQHF
TRBV12-3/TRBV12-4	TRBJ2-7	CASTWAGQAYEQYF
TRBV6-6	TRBJ2-5	CASSYRGRQETQYF